This T cell receptor beta chain is from a study of beta chain features in type 1 diabetes. Study-wide results and limits: TCRB CDR3s from Type 1 diabetes patients were moderately but significantly shorter in all four CD4+ subsets.

Germline values: CDR1 LNHDA, CDR2 SQIVND (reference sequence). V shed 5 bases and J 7 bases; nucleotides not matched to a gene: 13. This CDR3 is built from 16 residues. Expressed TCRB transcripts were sequenced because the entire RNA isolate underwent reverse transcription. The assay was immunoSEQ multiplex PCR, and TCRdb's table has in-frame clones only and misses some. The table has some 110,000 clones, about a sixth seen once; the top ten hold less than 3%. As to this clone: Antigen: not known.

The chain combines TRBV19 with TRBJ1-5; 8 bases line up with TRBD1. The source is a man aged 25 to 45 with type 1 diabetes. Material for sequencing was central memory CD4+ T cells from blood. The DNA of the CDR3 is TGTGCCAGTAGTCGGGCCTTGGACAGGGACGGGCAGCCCCAGCATTTT. Protein product: CASSRALDRDGQPQHF.